This T cell receptor beta chain was recovered during a study of response to subunit inactivated influenza vaccine. V was clipped by 0 bases and J by 7 bases; unmatched bases: 5. From germline, CDR1 is DFQATT and CDR2 SNEGSKA (reference sequence). This CDR3 contains 16 residues. TCRdb fed the RT-PCR reads into MiXCR, producing one record per CDR3 protein. The table shows some 500,000 distinct CDR3 sequences, with 10% to 15% occurring only once. This clonotype was found a few times. The chain is built from TRBV20-1 and TRBJ2-1; 14 bases map to TRBD2. Sequencing used PBMCs from blood, obtained about 40 days after vaccination. The receptor's source is a man in his forties or fifties who received an inactivated influenza vaccine. This CDR3 is CSARDVGLAGVNEQFF. The CDR3 DNA reads TGCAGTGCTAGAGATGTGGGACTAGCGGGGGTAAATGAGCAGTTCTTC.